The sequence of this T cell receptor (beta chain) was determined in a study of response to subunit inactivated influenza vaccine. General study results and limits: A suggestion made by the authors is that each seasonal influenza vaccination recruits few new T cells.

To note about this clonotype: Its antigen remains unidentified.

Each CDR3 protein is one row after TCRdb ran MiXCR on the RT-PCR reads. Among some 480,000 distinct CDR3 sequences listed, 9.5% to 13% were seen once. The material was PBMCs from blood, obtained roughly 48 days after vaccination. This sequence was found in a man aged 45-65 years who received an inactivated influenza vaccine.

Here the CDR3 DNA reads TGTGCCAGCTCTTCTCGGGGGCCCCAGGAGTTCTTC. Translated, it gives CASSSRGPQEFF. The chain has TRBV6-2 or TRBV6-3 and TRBJ2-1; D may be TRBD1 or TRBD2 (6 bases each). Germline assignment: CDR1 MNHEY and CDR2 SVGEGT. V lost 8 bases and J 14 bases, leaving 19 bases between the germline ends. CDR3 length: 12 amino acids.